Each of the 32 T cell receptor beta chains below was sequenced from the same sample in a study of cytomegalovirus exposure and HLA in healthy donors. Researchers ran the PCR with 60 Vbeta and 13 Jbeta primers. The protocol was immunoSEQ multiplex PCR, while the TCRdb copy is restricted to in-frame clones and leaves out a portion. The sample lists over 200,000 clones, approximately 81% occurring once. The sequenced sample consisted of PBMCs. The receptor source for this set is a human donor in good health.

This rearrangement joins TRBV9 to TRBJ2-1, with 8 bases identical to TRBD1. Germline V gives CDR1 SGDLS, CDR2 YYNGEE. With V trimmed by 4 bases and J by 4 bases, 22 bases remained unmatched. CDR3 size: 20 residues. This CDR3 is CASSTGQGRTPPEPYNEQFF. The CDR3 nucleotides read TGTGCCAGCAGCACCGGACAGGGTAGGACCCCCCCGGAACCTTACAATGAGCAGTTCTTC.

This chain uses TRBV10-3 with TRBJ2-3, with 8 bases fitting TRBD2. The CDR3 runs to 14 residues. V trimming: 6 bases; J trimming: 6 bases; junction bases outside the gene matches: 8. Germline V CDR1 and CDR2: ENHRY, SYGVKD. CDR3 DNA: TGTGCCATCAGCACCAGCGGGAGTGGTGATACGCAGTATTTT. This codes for CAISTSGSGDTQYF.

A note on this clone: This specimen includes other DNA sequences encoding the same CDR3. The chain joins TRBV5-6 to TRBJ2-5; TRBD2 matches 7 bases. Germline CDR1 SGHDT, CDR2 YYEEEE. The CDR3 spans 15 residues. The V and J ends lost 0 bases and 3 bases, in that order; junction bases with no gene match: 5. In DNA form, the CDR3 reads TGTGCCAGCAGCTTGGCCGGGCTAGCGGAAGAGACCCAGTACTTC. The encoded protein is CASSLAGLAEETQYF.

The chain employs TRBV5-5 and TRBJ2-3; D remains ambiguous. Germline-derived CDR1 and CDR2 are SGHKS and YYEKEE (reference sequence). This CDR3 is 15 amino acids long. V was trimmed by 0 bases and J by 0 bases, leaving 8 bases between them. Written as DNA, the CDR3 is TGTGCCAGCAGCTTGGAACAGTGGAGCACAGATACGCAGTATTTT. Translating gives CASSLEQWSTDTQYF.

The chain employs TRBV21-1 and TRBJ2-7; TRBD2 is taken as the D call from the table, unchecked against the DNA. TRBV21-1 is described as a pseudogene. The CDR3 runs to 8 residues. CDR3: CASSKIGF. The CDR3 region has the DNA TGTGCCAGCAGCAAAATCGGGTTC.

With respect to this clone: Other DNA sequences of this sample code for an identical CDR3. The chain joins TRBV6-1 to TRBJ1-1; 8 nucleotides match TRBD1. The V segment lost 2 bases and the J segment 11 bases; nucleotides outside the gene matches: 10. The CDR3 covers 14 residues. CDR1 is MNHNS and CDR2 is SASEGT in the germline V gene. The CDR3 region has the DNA TGTGCCAGCAGTGAAACCCCGGACAGGGAAGGGGCTTTCTTT. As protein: CASSETPDREGAFF.

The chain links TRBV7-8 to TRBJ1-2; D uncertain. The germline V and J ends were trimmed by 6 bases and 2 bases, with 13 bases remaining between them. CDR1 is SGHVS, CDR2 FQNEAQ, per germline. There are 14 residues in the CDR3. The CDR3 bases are TGTGCCAGCAGATCCTATGACACGAACTATGGCTACACCTTC. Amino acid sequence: CASRSYDTNYGYTF. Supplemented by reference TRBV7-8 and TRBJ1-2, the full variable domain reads GAGVSQSPRYKVAKRGQDVALRCDPISGHVSLFWYQQALGQGPEFLTYFQNEAQLDKSGLPSDRFFAERPEGSVSTLKIQRTQQEDSAVYLCASRSYDTNYGYTFGSGTRLTVV.

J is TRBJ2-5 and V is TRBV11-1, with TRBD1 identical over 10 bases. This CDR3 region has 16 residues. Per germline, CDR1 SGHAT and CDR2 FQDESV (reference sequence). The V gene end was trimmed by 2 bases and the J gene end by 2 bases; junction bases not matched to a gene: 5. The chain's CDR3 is CASSLSSGQGQETQYF. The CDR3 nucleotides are TGTGCCAGCAGCTTAAGCTCGGGACAGGGGCAAGAGACCCAGTACTTC.

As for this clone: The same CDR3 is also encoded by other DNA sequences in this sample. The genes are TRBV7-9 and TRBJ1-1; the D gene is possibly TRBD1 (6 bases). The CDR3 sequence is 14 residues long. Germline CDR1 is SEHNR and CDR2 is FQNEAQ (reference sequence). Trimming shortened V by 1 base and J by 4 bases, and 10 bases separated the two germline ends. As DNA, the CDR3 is TGTGCCAGCAGCTTAGGGGGAGGGGGCACTGAAGCTTTCTTT. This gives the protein CASSLGGGGTEAFF. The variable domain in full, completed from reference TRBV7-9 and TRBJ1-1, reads DTGVSQNPRHKITKRGQNVTFRCDPISEHNRLYWYRQTLGQGPEFLTYFQNEAQLEKSRLLSDRFSAERPKGSFSTLEIQRTEQGDSAMYLCASSLGGGGTEAFFGQGTRLTVV.

CDR3 coding DNA: TGTGCCAGCAGCTTAGCTCGTGGGGCTCAGGAAAAACTGTTTTTT. This gives the protein CASSLARGAQEKLFF. The chain is built from TRBV7-9 and TRBJ1-4; TRBD1 is a possible D gene (5 bases). The V and J ends lost 0 bases and 8 bases respectively, with 13 bases between them. CDR1 is SEHNR, CDR2 FQNEAQ, per germline (reference sequence). The CDR3 sequence is 15 residues long.

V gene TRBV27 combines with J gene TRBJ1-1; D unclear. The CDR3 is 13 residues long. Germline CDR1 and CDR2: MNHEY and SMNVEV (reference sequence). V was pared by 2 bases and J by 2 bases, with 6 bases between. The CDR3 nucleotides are TGTGCCAGCAGTTTACTACTTAACACTGAAGCTTTCTTT. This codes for CASSLLLNTEAFF.

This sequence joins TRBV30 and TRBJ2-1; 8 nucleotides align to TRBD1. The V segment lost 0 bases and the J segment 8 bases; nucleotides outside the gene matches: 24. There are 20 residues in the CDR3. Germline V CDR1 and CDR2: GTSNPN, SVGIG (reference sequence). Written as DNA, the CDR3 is TGTGCCTGGAGTGTACGGGCGAGAGGACAGGGCCAACGTGTGCAGGATGAGCAGTTCTTC. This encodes CAWSVRARGQGQRVQDEQFF.

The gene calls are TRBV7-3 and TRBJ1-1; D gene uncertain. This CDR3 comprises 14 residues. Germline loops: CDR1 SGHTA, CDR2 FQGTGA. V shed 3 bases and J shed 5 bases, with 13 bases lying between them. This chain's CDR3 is CASSLYGPGTEAFF. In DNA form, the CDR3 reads TGTGCCAGCAGCTTGTACGGCCCGGGTACTGAAGCTTTCTTT.

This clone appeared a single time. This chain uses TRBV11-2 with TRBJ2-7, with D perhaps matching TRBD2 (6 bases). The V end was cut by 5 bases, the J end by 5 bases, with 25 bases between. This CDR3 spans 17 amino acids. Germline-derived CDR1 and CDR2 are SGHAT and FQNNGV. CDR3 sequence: CASSQRGGGTFRDEQYF. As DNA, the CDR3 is TGTGCCAGCAGCCAAAGGGGAGGCGGGACCTTCAGAGACGAGCAGTACTTC.

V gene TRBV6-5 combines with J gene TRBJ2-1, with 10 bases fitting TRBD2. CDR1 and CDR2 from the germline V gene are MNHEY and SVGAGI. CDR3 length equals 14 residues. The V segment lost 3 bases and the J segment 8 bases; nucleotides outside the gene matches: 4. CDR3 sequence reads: CASSYSGRIDEQFF. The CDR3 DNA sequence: TGTGCCAGCAGTTATAGCGGGAGGATTGATGAGCAGTTCTTC.

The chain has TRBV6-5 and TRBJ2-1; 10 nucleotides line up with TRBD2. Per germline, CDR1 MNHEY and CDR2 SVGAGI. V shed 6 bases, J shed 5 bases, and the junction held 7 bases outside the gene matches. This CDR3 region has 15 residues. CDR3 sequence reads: CASRAGTSANNEQFF. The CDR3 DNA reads TGTGCCAGCAGAGCCGGGACTAGCGCGAACAATGAGCAGTTCTTC.

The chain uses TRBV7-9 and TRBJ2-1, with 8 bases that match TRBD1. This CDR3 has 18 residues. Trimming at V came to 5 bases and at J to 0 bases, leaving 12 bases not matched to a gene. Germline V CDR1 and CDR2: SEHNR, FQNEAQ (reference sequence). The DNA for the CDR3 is TGTGCCAGCAGCCCTACCGGGACAGGAGGGGGCTCCTACAATGAGCAGTTCTTC. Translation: CASSPTGTGGGSYNEQFF.

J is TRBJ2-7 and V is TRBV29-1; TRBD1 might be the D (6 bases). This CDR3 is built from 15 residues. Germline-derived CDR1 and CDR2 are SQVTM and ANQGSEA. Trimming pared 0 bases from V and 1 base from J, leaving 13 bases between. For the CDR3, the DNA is TGCAGCGTTGAAGATCGCGGCAGGGGATCCTACGAGCAGTACTTC. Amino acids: CSVEDRGRGSYEQYF.

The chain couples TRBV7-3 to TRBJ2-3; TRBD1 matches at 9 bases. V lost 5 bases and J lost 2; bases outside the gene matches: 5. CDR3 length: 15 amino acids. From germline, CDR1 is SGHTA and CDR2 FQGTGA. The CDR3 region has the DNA TGTGCCAGCAGCCTCGGACAGGGGATCACAGATACGCAGTATTTT. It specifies CASSLGQGITDTQYF.

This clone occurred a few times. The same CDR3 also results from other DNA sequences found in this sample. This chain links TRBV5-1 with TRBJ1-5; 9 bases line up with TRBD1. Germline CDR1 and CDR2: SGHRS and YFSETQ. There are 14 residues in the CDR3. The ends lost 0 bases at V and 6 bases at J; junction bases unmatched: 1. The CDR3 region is CASSLGQGGQPQHF. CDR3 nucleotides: TGCGCCAGCAGCTTGGGACAGGGGGGTCAGCCCCAGCATTTT. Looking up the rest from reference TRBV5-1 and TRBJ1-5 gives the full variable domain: KAGVTQTPRYLIKTRGQQVTLSCSPISGHRSVSWYQQTPGQGLQFLFEYFSETQRNKGNFPGRFSGRQFSNSRSEMNVSTLELGDSALYLCASSLGQGGQPQHFGDGTRLSIL.

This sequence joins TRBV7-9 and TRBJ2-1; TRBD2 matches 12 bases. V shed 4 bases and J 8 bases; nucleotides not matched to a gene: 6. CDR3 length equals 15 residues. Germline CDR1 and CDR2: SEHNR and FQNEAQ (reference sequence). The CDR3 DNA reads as TGTGCCAGCAGCTCTATGACTAGCGGGAGAGATGAGCAGTTCTTC. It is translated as CASSSMTSGRDEQFF.

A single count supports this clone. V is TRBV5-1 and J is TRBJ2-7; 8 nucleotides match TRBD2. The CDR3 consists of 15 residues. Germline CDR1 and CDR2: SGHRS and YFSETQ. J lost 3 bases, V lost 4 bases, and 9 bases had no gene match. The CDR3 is CASSTDSGVYYEQYF. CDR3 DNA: TGCGCCAGCAGCACGGATAGCGGGGTATACTACGAGCAGTACTTC.

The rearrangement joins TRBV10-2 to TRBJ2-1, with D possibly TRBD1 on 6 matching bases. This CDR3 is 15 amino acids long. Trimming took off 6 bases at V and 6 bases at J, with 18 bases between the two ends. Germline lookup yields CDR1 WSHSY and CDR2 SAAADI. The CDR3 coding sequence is TGCGCCAGCAGCCCAGTCTTAACAGGGCCCAATGAGCAGTTCTTC. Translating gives CASSPVLTGPNEQFF.

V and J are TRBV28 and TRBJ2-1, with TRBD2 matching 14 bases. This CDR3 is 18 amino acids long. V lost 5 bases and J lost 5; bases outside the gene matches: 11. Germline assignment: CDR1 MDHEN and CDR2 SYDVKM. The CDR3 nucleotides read TGTGCCAGCAGTCCTCCGGGACTAGCGGGAGTTGGGGACAATGAGCAGTTCTTC. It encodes CASSPPGLAGVGDNEQFF.

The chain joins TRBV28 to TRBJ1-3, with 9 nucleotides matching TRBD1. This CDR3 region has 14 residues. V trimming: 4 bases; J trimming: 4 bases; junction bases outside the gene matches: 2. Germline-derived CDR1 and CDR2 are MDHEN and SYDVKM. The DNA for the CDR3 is TGTGCCAGCAGTTCCACAGGGGGCGGAAACACCATATATTTT. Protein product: CASSSTGGGNTIYF.

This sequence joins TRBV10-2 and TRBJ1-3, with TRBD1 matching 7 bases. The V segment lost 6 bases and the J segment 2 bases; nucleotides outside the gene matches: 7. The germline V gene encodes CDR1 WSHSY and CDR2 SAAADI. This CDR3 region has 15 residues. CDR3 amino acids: CASSRQGAAGNTIYF. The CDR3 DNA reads TGCGCCAGCAGCAGACAGGGCGCGGCTGGAAACACCATATATTTT.

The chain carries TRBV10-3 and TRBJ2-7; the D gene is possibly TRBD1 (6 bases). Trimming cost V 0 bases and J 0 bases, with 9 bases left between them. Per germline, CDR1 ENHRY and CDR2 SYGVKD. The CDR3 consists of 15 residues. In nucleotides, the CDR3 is TGTGCCATCAGTGAGTCGGGGGACACCTCCTACGAGCAGTACTTC. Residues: CAISESGDTSYEQYF.

The CDR3 nucleotides are TGTGCCAGCCGGGACAGGGTATACGAGCAGTACTTC. Protein sequence: CASRDRVYEQYF. The chain couples TRBV6-6 to TRBJ2-7, with TRBD1 matching 9 bases. Unmatched junction bases numbered 3, after V lost 8 bases and J lost 4 bases. The germline V gene encodes CDR1 MNHNY and CDR2 SVGAGI (reference sequence). CDR3 length equals 12 residues.

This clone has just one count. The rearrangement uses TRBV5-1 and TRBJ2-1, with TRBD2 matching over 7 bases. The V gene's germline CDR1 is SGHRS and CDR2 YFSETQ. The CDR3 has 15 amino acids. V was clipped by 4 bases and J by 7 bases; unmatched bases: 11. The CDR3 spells CASSPRGGSGNEQFF. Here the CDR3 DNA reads TGCGCCAGCAGCCCCCGGGGCGGGAGTGGGAATGAGCAGTTCTTC.

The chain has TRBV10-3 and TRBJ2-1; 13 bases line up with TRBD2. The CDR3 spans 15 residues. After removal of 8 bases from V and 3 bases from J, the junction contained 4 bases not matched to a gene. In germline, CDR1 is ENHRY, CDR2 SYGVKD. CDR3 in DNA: TGTGCCATCGGGACTAGCGGGACTTACTACAATGAGCAGTTCTTC. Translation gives CAIGTSGTYYNEQFF.

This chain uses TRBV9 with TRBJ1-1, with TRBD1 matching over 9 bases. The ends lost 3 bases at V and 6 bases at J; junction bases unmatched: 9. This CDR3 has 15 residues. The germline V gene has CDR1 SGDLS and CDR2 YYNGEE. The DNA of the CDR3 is TGTGCCAGCAGCGAACAGGGGGCCTTTATGGCTGAAGCTTTCTTT. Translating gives CASSEQGAFMAEAFF.

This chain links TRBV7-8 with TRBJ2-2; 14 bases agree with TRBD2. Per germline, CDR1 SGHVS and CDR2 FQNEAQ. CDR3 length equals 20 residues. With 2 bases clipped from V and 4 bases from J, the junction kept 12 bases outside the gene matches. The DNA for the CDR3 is TGTGCCAGCAGCTTATTAGGACTAGCGGGAGGCTTCGCGGGCACCGGGGAGCTGTTTTTT. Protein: CASSLLGLAGGFAGTGELFF.